The 10 T cell receptor beta chains below all came from one sample that was sequenced in a study of Graves' ophthalmopathy and Graves' hyperthyroidism. Scientists amplified the TCR beta CDR3 regions from RNA transcripts. HTBI-primed first-round RT-PCR preceded second-round multiplex PCR. TCRdb reanalysed the multiplex PCR reads using MiXCR and keeps one entry per CDR3 protein. The repertoire consists of about 220,000 distinct CDR3 sequences, with roughly 21% occurring once and the leading ten covering 43%. Sequencing was carried out using peripheral blood. These TCRs come from a woman aged 45 to 65 with Graves' ophthalmopathy.

This clonotype was observed at least ten times. The chain joins TRBV28 to TRBJ1-5; 7 positions agree with TRBD1. Germline V gene sequence: CDR1 MDHEN, CDR2 SYDVKM. The CDR3 extends over 15 amino acids. V was pared by 7 bases and J by 4 bases, with 10 bases of the junction left unmatched. CDR3 nucleotides: TGTGCCAGCAAACCACAGGGGTCGATGAATCAGCCCCAGCATTTT. This gives the protein CASKPQGSMNQPQHF.

This clonotype was seen at least ten times. The chain joins TRBV27 to TRBJ1-5; possibly TRBD1 for D (6 bases). This CDR3 comprises 16 residues. Germline CDR1 reads MNHEY; CDR2 reads SMNVEV (reference sequence). The V end lost 6 bases, the J end lost 0 bases, and 15 bases lay between the germline ends. The CDR3 DNA follows: TGTGCCAGCAGATCAGGGGCGTATGGTAGCAATCAGCCCCAGCATTTT. It yields the protein CASRSGAYGSNQPQHF.

This clonotype was seen a few times. This chain connects TRBV12-5 to TRBJ2-2; maybe TRBD2 (5 bases). The germline V gene encodes CDR1 LGHNT and CDR2 FRNRAP. Trimming cost V 1 base and J 0 bases, with 9 bases left between them. The CDR3 is made up of 16 amino acids. DNA for the CDR3: TGTGCTAGTGGTTTGGCCTTCGGGGCGAACACCGGGGAGCTGTTTTTT. This sequence encodes CASGLAFGANTGELFF.

This clonotype showed up many times. This chain connects TRBV5-8 to TRBJ1-1, with a weak D call TRBD1 (5 bases). The CDR3 runs to 13 residues. Trimming took 1 base from V and 10 from J, leaving 14 bases between them. Germline V gives CDR1 SGHTS, CDR2 YDEGEE. The CDR3 nucleotides are TGTGCCAGCAGCTTGCGGCAGGGTCGCCCAGCTTTCTTT. It specifies CASSLRQGRPAFF.

This clonotype was recorded many times. The chain has TRBV9 and TRBJ1-1; 7 bases agree with TRBD1. The CDR3 has 14 residues. V lost 3 bases to trimming and J lost 0 bases; unmatched junction nucleotides: 2. Germline CDR1 reads SGDLS; CDR2 reads YYNGEE. CDR3 sequence: CASSAGGMNTEAFF. CDR3 in DNA: TGTGCCAGCAGCGCAGGGGGGATGAACACTGAAGCTTTCTTT.

The V and J genes are TRBV5-1 and TRBJ2-5; D not certain. In germline, CDR1 is SGHRS, CDR2 YFSETQ. V was trimmed by 1 base and J by 3 bases, leaving 13 bases between them. The CDR3 is made up of 15 amino acids. CDR3 nucleotides: TGCGCCAGCAGCTTGCGGTCGGGCCCGGAAGAGACCCAGTACTTC. It is translated as CASSLRSGPEETQYF.

This clonotype appeared many times. CDR3 region: CASSILAGEGEQYF. The DNA for the CDR3 is TGTGCCAGCAGCATACTAGCGGGAGAGGGTGAGCAGTACTTC. This chain links TRBV7-6 with TRBJ2-7; 11 bases agree with TRBD2. The CDR3 covers 14 residues. Trimming removed 5 bases from V and 7 bases from J; junction bases left unmatched: 7. Germline CDR1 reads SGHVS; CDR2 reads FNYEAQ.

The sample holds many counts of this clonotype. The chain has TRBV5-1 and TRBJ1-1; the D is unclear. Germline CDR1 reads SGHRS; CDR2 reads YFSETQ. V lost 1 base, J lost 3 bases, and 10 bases lay in between. The CDR3 covers 14 residues. The CDR3 protein is CASSLWGADTEAFF. CDR3 bases: TGCGCCAGCAGCTTGTGGGGTGCGGACACTGAAGCTTTCTTT.

This chain connects TRBV24-1 to TRBJ2-2, with a tentative D call TRBD1 (5 bases). This CDR3 is built from 12 residues. V lost 10 bases, J lost 0 bases, and 5 bases lay in between. From germline, CDR1 is KGHDR and CDR2 SFDVKD. The CDR3 DNA follows: TGTGCCACAGGGGCGAACACCGGGGAGCTGTTTTTT. Amino acids: CATGANTGELFF.

The sample holds many counts of this clonotype. The rearrangement joins TRBV20-1 to TRBJ1-6; D not certain. Germline V gene sequence: CDR1 DFQATT, CDR2 SNEGSKA (reference sequence). The CDR3 has 14 amino acids. V lost 5 bases and J lost 6, with 14 bases in between. The CDR3 reads CSASTQQANSPLHF. The CDR3 nucleotides are TGCAGTGCTTCAACCCAGCAAGCTAATTCACCCCTCCACTTT.